There are a few counts of the clone carrying this T cell receptor beta chain. Using its own MiXCR run on the RT-PCR reads, TCRdb lists one record per CDR3 protein. The repertoire includes about 650,000 distinct CDR3 sequences, 15% to 19% of them detected once, and around 10% sits in the top ten. The data belong to a study of response to subunit inactivated influenza vaccine. Sequences were derived from PBMCs from blood, sampled less than 13 days after vaccination. The clonotype was recovered from a man over 45 who received an inactivated influenza vaccine.

The CDR3 bases are TGCGCCAGCAGCCATACAGGGTTCAATCAGCCCCAGCATTTT. Translation: CASSHTGFNQPQHF. The chain joins TRBV4-1 to TRBJ1-5; tentatively, D is TRBD1 (6 bases). CDR1 and CDR2 from the germline V gene are MGHRA and YSYEKL. V lost 3 bases, J lost 3 bases, and 9 bases lay in between. The CDR3 has 14 amino acids.